Each of the 6 T cell receptor beta chains below was sequenced from the same sample in a study of blood T cell repertoires in COVID-19. The repertoire was sequenced with immunoSEQ multiplex PCR; TCRdb's copy has only in-frame clones and lacks some. Altogether about 370,000 clones are present, more than 70% being singletons, with the ten largest covering around 3%. The sequenced sample was peripheral blood. The receptors come from a woman in her twenties or thirties with COVID-19, enrolled during active disease.

This rearrangement joins TRBV3-1 (or the pseudogene TRBV3-2) to TRBJ1-4; D is uncertain. V lost 3 bases and J 8 bases, leaving 13 bases between the germline ends. Germline assignment: CDR1 LGHDT and CDR2 YNNKEL (reference sequence). The CDR3 sequence is 14 residues long. CDR3 amino acids: CASSQFERLEKLFF. In DNA, the CDR3 is TGTGCCAGCAGCCAGTTTGAGCGCTTAGAAAAACTGTTTTTT.

The chain couples TRBV11-3 to TRBJ2-1; no reliable D call. Germline V gene sequence: CDR1 SGHNT, CDR2 YENEEA. This CDR3 is 13 amino acids long. Between the trimmed V and J ends, which lost 2 bases and 5 bases, there was a span of 7 bases. The CDR3 region is CASSLYQDNEQFF. The DNA for the CDR3 is TGTGCCAGCAGCTTATACCAGGACAATGAGCAGTTCTTC.

The rearrangement joins TRBV5-4 to TRBJ2-5; possibly TRBD1 for D (6 bases). V lost 4 bases, J lost 5 bases, and 12 bases lay in between. The germline CDR1 and CDR2 sequences are SGHNT and YYREEE (reference sequence). The CDR3 contains 13 residues. In DNA form, the CDR3 reads TGTGCCAGCAGCATTTCAGGGGCGGAGACCCAGTACTTC. Translated: CASSISGAETQYF.

The J gene is TRBJ1-5, the V gene TRBV19, with 7 positions matching TRBD1. Trimming took 3 bases from V and 1 from J; bases not matched to a gene: 12. Germline V gene data show CDR1 as LNHDA and CDR2 as SQIVND (reference sequence). This CDR3 region has 18 residues. The chain's CDR3 is CASSMVGQTYGSNQPQHF. For the CDR3, the DNA is TGTGCCAGTAGTATGGTGGGACAGACTTATGGGAGCAATCAGCCCCAGCATTTT.

The J gene is TRBJ2-1, the V gene TRBV6-2 or TRBV6-3; the match to TRBD2 covers 8 bases. There are 17 residues in the CDR3. Germline V gene lookup returns CDR1 MNHEY and CDR2 SVGEGT. V dropped 6 bases and J dropped 9; count of bases not matched to a gene: 19. Here the CDR3 reads CASSSNVGGLAGTEQFF. CDR3 coding DNA: TGTGCCAGCAGCTCAAACGTAGGTGGACTAGCAGGGACTGAGCAGTTCTTC.

This chain links TRBV5-1 with TRBJ2-4; D possibly corresponds to TRBD2 (8 bases). The CDR3 totals 16 residues. CDR1 SGHRS and CDR2 YFSETQ come from the germline V gene. Trimming stripped 4 bases from V and 6 bases from J, with 20 bases between. CDR3: CASSPGPREGANIQYF. In DNA, the CDR3 is TGCGCCAGCAGCCCAGGACCTCGGGAGGGGGCAAACATTCAGTACTTC.